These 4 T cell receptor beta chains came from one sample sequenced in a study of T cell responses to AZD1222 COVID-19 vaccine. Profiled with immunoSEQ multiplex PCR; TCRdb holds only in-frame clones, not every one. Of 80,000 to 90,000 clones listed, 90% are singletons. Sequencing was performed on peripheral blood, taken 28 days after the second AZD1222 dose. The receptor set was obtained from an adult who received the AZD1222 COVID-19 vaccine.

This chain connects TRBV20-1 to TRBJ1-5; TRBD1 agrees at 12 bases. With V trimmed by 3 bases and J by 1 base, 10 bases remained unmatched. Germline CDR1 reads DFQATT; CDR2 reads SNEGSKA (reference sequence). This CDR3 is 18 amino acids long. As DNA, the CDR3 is TGCAGTGCTAGTAAAGGGACAGGGGGCTTTGGAAGCAATCAGCCCCAGCATTTT. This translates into CSASKGTGGFGSNQPQHF.

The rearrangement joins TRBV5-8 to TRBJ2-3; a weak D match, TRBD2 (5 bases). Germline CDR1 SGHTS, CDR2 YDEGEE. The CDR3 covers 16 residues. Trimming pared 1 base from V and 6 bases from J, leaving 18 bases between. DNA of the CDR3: TGTGCCAGCAGCTTGAAATTTACTAGGACGGGGGATACGCAGTATTTT. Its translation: CASSLKFTRTGDTQYF.

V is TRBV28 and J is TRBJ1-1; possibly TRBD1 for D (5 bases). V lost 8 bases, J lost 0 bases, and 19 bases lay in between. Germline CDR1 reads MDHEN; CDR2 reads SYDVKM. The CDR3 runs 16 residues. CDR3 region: CASPDTLGTMNTEAFF. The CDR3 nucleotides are TGTGCCAGCCCCGACACCCTGGGGACCATGAACACTGAAGCTTTCTTT.

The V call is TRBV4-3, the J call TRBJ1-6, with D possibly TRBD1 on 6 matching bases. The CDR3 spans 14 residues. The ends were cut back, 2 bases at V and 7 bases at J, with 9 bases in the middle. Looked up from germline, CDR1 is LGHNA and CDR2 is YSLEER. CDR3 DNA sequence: TGCGCCAGCAGCCAATCAACAGGGAATTCACCCCTCCACTTT. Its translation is CASSQSTGNSPLHF.